This T cell receptor beta chain was sequenced in a study of cytomegalovirus exposure and HLA in healthy donors (dated by TCRdb to about 2017). About the full investigation: An earlier analysis of some 620 of the donors reported 276 Gb of sequence data and 117 million unique TCR beta sequences obtained from roughly 170 million T cells. A later analysis re-analyzed previously published TCR beta repertoires from hundreds of donors and added high-resolution HLA genotyping to study TCR occurrence patterns. In an earlier analysis of more than 550 of the donors, high-throughput TCR beta sequencing was used to judge whether each TCR beta V gene segment behaved as functional or pseudogenic. The study used immunosequencing to profile the T cell repertoires of around 600 subjects and linked those repertoires to cytomegalovirus serostatus. To predict cytomegalovirus infection status, the study brought together high-throughput TCR immunosequencing, statistical association of individual TCRs with disease status, and machine learning. Rather than using new phenotypic data, the later analysis identified candidate immune exposures from TCR beta sequences and from how often those sequences occurred across donors. About 330 gigabases of sequencing data and around 85 million unique TCR sequences made up an early release that covered 500 to 700 HLA-typed donors. Genome-wide SNP genotypes for about 60% of the roughly 700 donors were used in a later genetic analysis, which treated that subset as a discovery cohort. The number of donors typed differed by locus, with about 629-630 for A, B, C, DRB1 and DQB1, about 500 for DQA1, under 610 for DPA1, and roughly 450 for DPB1. All discovery cohort repertoires had been generated using a single sequencing platform. Roughly 5 DR-DQ haplotypes were handled as single units for association and clustering because linkage in the cohort was strong. Donor age, sex, ethnicity and CMV serostatus were compiled alongside the repertoire data. Along with the roughly 670-subject first cohort, a separate validation cohort of over a hundred different subjects was used. The aim of the study was to test whether cataloging public T cell receptors could identify signatures of past pathogen exposure. Among 350 to 400 genotyped donors of the cohort, an average of around 240,000 unique TCR beta nucleotide sequences were sequenced per donor, around 20% of them non-productive. HLA typing covered class I and class II loci at four-digit resolution. Among the roughly 390 genotyped donors, more than 70% belonged to the genetic ancestry cluster associated with self-reported Caucasian donors. General conclusions and limits of the study: The 87-base-pair reads could not distinguish some IMGT-functional V segments, including TRBV6-2 and TRBV6-3, so those segments were excluded. The cohort was sequenced for TCR beta chains only, and without alpha or paired-chain data the features that could be detected were limited. Roughly uniform sequencing depth across donors was assumed in presence/absence analyses, although this assumption may not hold. A later genetic analysis reported fewer N-insertions in productive TCRs among donors in an Asian-associated ancestry cluster than the roughly 700-donor mean. A further reported finding was that TCR beta sequences accurately predicted the HLA-A and HLA-B alleles for most subjects in the first cohort. Three of the identified cytomegalovirus-associated TCR beta chains were confirmed in vitro to be specific for cytomegalovirus antigens. A cluster of highly shared sequence variants was judged likely to represent a technical artifact of the sequencing pipeline. Specific HLA alleles were associated with some 15,000 TCR beta sequences at a false discovery rate of 0.05 in a later analysis. In a later analysis, TCR association rates were found to vary across HLA loci, with the most associated TCRs seen for DRB1 alleles and the fewest for HLA-C alleles. Because counts were too low, more than 15 rarely observed V segments, including chromosome 9 orphons, were left out of the earlier analysis of about 620 of the donors. In a later genetic analysis, a missense DCLRE1C variant was associated with V-gene and J-gene trimming of TCR beta chains, and the association was replicated in an independent cohort. Across donors, most TCR sequences were observed very rarely, whereas some public TCRs were present in many individuals. Linkage disequilibrium might explain the correlated functional status among segregating V segments, but an unknown experimental factor could not be excluded. According to a later analysis, parvovirus B19, influenza, CMV and Epstein-Barr virus appeared linked to several top co-occurrence clusters. In both the original and validation cohorts, the classifier was reported to diagnose cytomegalovirus status with high specificity and sensitivity. An earlier analysis of 587 of the donors showed that most TCR beta V segments appeared in productive rearrangements either about 90% or about 30% of the time, which broadly matched IMGT annotations. Immune exposure information for the cohort was limited to CMV serostatus. Because HLA typing was missing for some donors at each locus, association tests included only the typed subset. In a later analysis, HLA-associated TCR beta chains showed more clonal expansion and lower generation probabilities than non-associated chains that were equally common. According to a later analysis, most CMV-associated TCR beta chains appeared to be HLA-restricted, and the HLA associations seemed to be driven largely by CMV exposure. The authors suggested that the approach could potentially be extended to other disease states and immunological phenotypes. A total of roughly 160 TCR beta chains were listed by the study as associated with cytomegalovirus. Strong co-occurrence of HLA alleles, especially DR and DQ, made assigning TCR associations to individual alleles difficult.

The cohort was made up of approximately 700 healthy bone marrow donors. All cohort members were sampled while nominally healthy, although unrecorded immune exposures were likely present. The donor tested CMV seropositive and was one of the 289 seropositive cohort members. Every donor gave a peripheral blood sample, and the peripheral blood mononuclear cells from that sample were used for TCR beta sequencing. The Qiagen DNeasy Blood Extraction Kit was used to extract genomic DNA from the blood cell samples. The library came from the immunoSEQ multiplex PCR assay. For the multiplex PCR, a mixture combining 60 forward primers for TCR Vbeta segments and 13 reverse primers for TCR Jbeta segments was used. The CDR3 region of rearranged TCR beta genes was amplified from genomic DNA with a multiplex PCR assay. Amplified TCR beta libraries were sequenced as 87-base-pair reads on the Illumina HiSeq System. Per the source publication's procedure: Across the 600 to 700 repertoires, a later analysis counted approximately 83 million unique TCR beta chains, roughly 11 million of which were shared by at least two donors. Raw reads were error-corrected and collapsed into unique sequences with a nearest-neighbor algorithm that merged closely related sequences to remove PCR and sequencing errors. CDR3 sequences were aligned to IMGT reference sequences to assign V, D and J gene segments. For a sequence to be retained, at least a six-nucleotide match to both a V gene segment and a J gene segment was required. Rearrangements were called productive when the CDR3 lacked stop codons and stayed in frame with V and J; all others were non-productive. CDR3 was defined according to IMGT convention as the region running from the second conserved V-encoded cysteine to the conserved J-encoded phenylalanine. Sequences without an unambiguous match to a single V gene segment were excluded from the earlier analysis of a few hundred of the donors. An earlier analysis of 587 of the donors called V segments functional above 56.7% productive rearrangements and segregating when the between-donor standard deviation exceeded 5%. A statistical classification framework was developed to diagnose cytomegalovirus status using the catalog of TCR beta chain sequences. A later analysis assigned V and J genes by comparing TCR nucleotide sequences with IMGT/GENE-DB human TR gene sequences. The TCRdist pipeline was used in a later analysis to assign CDR3 sequences and most-parsimonious VDJ recombination scenarios. In a later analysis, each TCR beta chain was defined by its CDR3 amino acid sequence together with its V-gene family, and reads without a unique V-gene family were excluded. To address suspected cross-contamination and a sequencing artifact, a later analysis removed some 620 highly shared, low-generation-probability nucleotide sequences. A later analysis calculated a clonal expansion index for each public chain from normalized within-repertoire ranks of inferred template counts. In a later analysis, generation probabilities were computed using a VDJ recombination model fitted to out-of-frame rearrangements, and the results were checked against IGoR. In a later analysis, hypergeometric tests were used to score TCR-TCR, TCR-HLA and TCR-CMV co-occurrence, with a repertoire-size bias correction applied to TCR pairs. A later analysis estimated false discovery rates by permuting HLA or CMV assignments 20 times. In a later analysis, co-occurring TCRs were grouped with DBSCAN, and TCRdist sequence similarity was added when clustering was performed within HLA-allele-positive subsets. Co-occurrence clustering excluded repertoires with fewer than 30,000 or more than 120,000 public chains, plus five with anomalous nucleotide sharing. Drawn from immuneACCESS, this table holds only the in-frame rearrangements with V and J called that TCRdb kept. Clones are partly lost; checked studies trace under half to an unresolved V gene and leave the rest unexplained. The V and J calls and clone size were taken over from that table, and D and trimming were inferred from the DNA. The sample has 65,000 to 80,000 clones on record, around 68% of them singletons. The ten largest make up roughly 9.1% of the sample.

This clone was found a few times. What this receptor recognizes is not known. The record has no base qualities; no much larger clone is one base away. The germline V and J ends show losses of 5 bases and 5 bases respectively, and no gene match explains 11 bases of the junction. From cysteine to phenylalanine, the CDR3 is 15 amino acids long. Here the CDR3 DNA is all that survives: 45 bases in frame from base 1. CDR1 SQVTM and CDR2 ANQGSEA are derived from the germline V gene. The sequence links TRBV29-1 to TRBJ2-5, with TRBD2 matching 10 junction bases. The sequence was collected from a middle-aged man in good health and CMV-seropositive. The sample was PBMCs. The CDR3 protein is CSVPPGLAFGETQYF. The DNA reads as follows: TGCAGCGTTCCACCGGGACTAGCGTTTGGGGAGACCCAGTACTTC.